These 26 T cell receptor beta chains came from one sample sequenced in a study of cytomegalovirus exposure and HLA in healthy donors. The repertoire was sequenced with immunoSEQ multiplex PCR; TCRdb's copy has only in-frame clones and lacks some. This sample has 150,000 to 200,000 clones, with around 81% found just once. Sequenced material: PBMCs. The receptors were gathered from a man aged 30 to 39 in good health and CMV-seropositive.

The table lists this clone with a count of one. The chain combines TRBV4-2 with TRBJ2-7; D is perhaps TRBD2 (6 bases). V was shortened by 0 bases and J by 3 bases, with 15 bases between the two germline ends. The CDR3 is made up of 16 amino acids. Germline lookup yields CDR1 LGHNA and CDR2 YNFKEQ. The CDR3 DNA reads as TGTGCCAGCAGCCAAGAGGGAGCGGGCAGGAGCTACGAGCAGTACTTC. This codes for CASSQEGAGRSYEQYF.

The gene calls are TRBV21-1 and TRBJ1-1; no check of the table's D call, TRBD1, against the DNA was made. TRBV21-1 is tagged as a pseudogene. CDR3 length equals 13 residues. Here the CDR3 reads CASRQTIDTEAFF. The CDR3 region has the DNA TGTGCCAGCAGACAAACGATCGACACTGAAGCTTTCTTT.

The chain carries TRBV7-9 and TRBJ2-3, with 9 bases aligning to TRBD2. Germline CDR1 SEHNR, CDR2 FQNEAQ (reference sequence). V shed 2 bases and J 3 bases; nucleotides not matched to a gene: 3. This CDR3 has 15 amino acids. The CDR3 spells CASSLRRGGTDTQYF. CDR3 in DNA: TGTGCCAGCAGCTTAAGGCGGGGGGGGACAGATACGCAGTATTTT.

This clone was seen once. CDR3 bases: TGCGCCAGCAGTGATCCCTATGAGCAGTTCTTC. This encodes CASSDPYEQFF. The chain couples TRBV10-2 to TRBJ2-1; no firm D call. V was shortened by 3 bases and J by 8 bases, with 5 bases between the two germline ends. CDR3 length: 11 amino acids. CDR1 WSHSY and CDR2 SAAADI come from the germline V gene.

This clone has just a few counts. V gene TRBV30 combines with J gene TRBJ1-5; TRBD1 agrees at 11 bases. From germline, CDR1 is GTSNPN and CDR2 SVGIG (reference sequence). Trimming at V came to 4 bases and at J to 5 bases, leaving 7 bases not matched to a gene. The CDR3 is 15 residues long. CDR3 coding DNA: TGTGCCTGGACGGTAGGGACAGGGGGATATCAGCCCCAGCATTTT. This gives the protein CAWTVGTGGYQPQHF.

J is TRBJ2-5 and V is TRBV11-2, with D tentatively TRBD1 (6 bases). The CDR3 runs to 16 residues. Germline-derived CDR1 and CDR2 are SGHAT and FQNNGV. V shed 1 base and J shed 5 bases, with 17 bases lying between them. The CDR3 spells CASSLVQSSGQETQYF. CDR3 in DNA: TGTGCCAGCAGCTTAGTCCAGTCGAGCGGACAGGAGACCCAGTACTTC.

The chain employs TRBV7-2 and TRBJ2-4, with D perhaps matching TRBD2 (5 bases). Germline V gene data show CDR1 as SGHTA and CDR2 as FQGNSA. Trimming cost V 5 bases and J 9 bases, with 11 bases left between them. The length of the CDR3 is 12 residues. For the CDR3, the DNA is TGTGCCAGCAGCCCAAGGACTGGCATTCAGTACTTC. Protein sequence: CASSPRTGIQYF. Supplemented by reference TRBV7-2 and TRBJ2-4, the full variable domain reads GAGVSQSPSNKVTEKGKDVELRCDPISGHTALYWYRQSLGQGLEFLIYFQGNSAPDKSGLPSDRFSAERTGGSVSTLTIQRTQQEDSAVYLCASSPRTGIQYFGAGTRLSVL.

A single count supports this clone. The chain combines TRBV10-3 with TRBJ2-7; 14 nucleotides align to TRBD2. This CDR3 is 14 amino acids long. Germline V gene lookup returns CDR1 ENHRY and CDR2 SYGVKD. J gave up 4 bases and V 9 bases, and 5 bases lay outside the gene matches. The CDR3 spells CAIRGTSGGYEQYF. CDR3 nucleotide sequence: TGTGCCATACGCGGGACTAGCGGGGGTTACGAGCAGTACTTC.

This chain joins TRBV7-6 and TRBJ2-3, with D possibly being TRBD2 (5 bases). V was shortened by 3 bases and J by 4 bases, with 11 bases between the two germline ends. CDR3 length equals 14 residues. Germline V gene lookup returns CDR1 SGHVS and CDR2 FNYEAQ. The CDR3 DNA reads as TGTGCCAGCAGCTTTTCCGGGAACCCAGATACGCAGTATTTT. This codes for CASSFSGNPDTQYF.

CDR3 region: CASSLETGGSNQPQHF. The CDR3 DNA reads as TGTGCCAGCAGCTTGGAGACAGGGGGAAGCAATCAGCCCCAGCATTTT. This sequence joins TRBV5-6 and TRBJ1-5, with 9 positions matching TRBD1. V was clipped by 0 bases and J by 1 base; unmatched bases: 2. Germline CDR1 and CDR2: SGHDT and YYEEEE. The CDR3 extends over 16 amino acids.

The gene calls are TRBV4-3 and TRBJ2-7, with 14 positions matching TRBD2. Unmatched junction bases numbered 6, after V lost 8 bases and J lost 6 bases. CDR1 LGHNA and CDR2 YSLEER come from the germline V gene. This CDR3 is 14 amino acids long. This chain's CDR3 is CASGRTSGGSEQYF. CDR3 nucleotide sequence: TGCGCCAGCGGACGGACTAGCGGGGGGTCCGAGCAGTACTTC.

This chain connects TRBV6-6 to TRBJ1-5; perhaps TRBD1 as D (6 bases). The CDR3 spans 12 residues. The germline gives CDR1 MNHNY, CDR2 SVGAGI (reference sequence). The V and J ends lost 4 bases and 10 bases respectively, with 11 bases between them. The CDR3 protein is CASSSEDRPQHF. The CDR3, as DNA: TGTGCCAGCAGTTCCGAGGACAGACCCCAGCATTTT.

The chain uses TRBV29-1 and TRBJ2-5; 12 positions agree with TRBD2. This CDR3 is built from 16 residues. The V and J ends lost 4 bases and 5 bases, in that order; junction bases with no gene match: 11. Germline V lookup: CDR1 SQVTM, CDR2 ANQGSEA. The CDR3 region has the DNA TGCAGCGTTGGGAGGGCTAGCGGGGGGGCCGGGGAGACCCAGTACTTC. It specifies CSVGRASGGAGETQYF.

The chain links TRBV11-3 to TRBJ2-1; 8 positions agree with TRBD2. The CDR3 has 13 amino acids. The germline CDR1 and CDR2 sequences are SGHNT and YENEEA. Trimming removed 0 bases from V and 14 bases from J; junction bases left unmatched: 6. The CDR3 nucleotides read TGTGCCAGCAGCTTAGATCGGGGGACTAGGGAGTTCTTC. The encoded protein is CASSLDRGTREFF.

This clone has just one count. This CDR3 is also generated by other DNA sequences in the sample. The rearrangement joins TRBV18 to TRBJ2-5; the D is unclear. CDR1 and CDR2 from the germline V gene are KGHSH and LQKENI. CDR3 size: 11 residues. The V gene lost 2 bases and the J gene lost 5 bases, with 3 bases spanning the gap. The chain's CDR3 is CASSPGETQYF. The CDR3 nucleotides read TGTGCCAGCTCACCAGGCGAGACCCAGTACTTC.

The count of this clone is one. The genes are TRBV6-5 and TRBJ1-6; 8 nucleotides match TRBD1. J gave up 7 bases and V 6 bases, and 5 bases lay outside the gene matches. This CDR3 is 14 amino acids long. The germline V gene encodes CDR1 MNHEY and CDR2 SVGAGI. The CDR3 nucleotides read TGTGCCAGCAGGTCGACAGGGGAAAATTCACCCCTCCACTTT. It translates to CASRSTGENSPLHF.

The chain joins TRBV5-1 to TRBJ1-3; D remains ambiguous. V lost 5 bases and J lost 1, with 10 bases in between. The CDR3 has 14 residues. CDR1 is SGHRS, CDR2 YFSETQ, per germline. The CDR3 DNA sequence: TGCGCCAGCAGTGGTTCCGCGTCTGGAAACACCATATATTTT. It codes for CASSGSASGNTIYF.

The chain employs TRBV6-1 and TRBJ2-7, with 10 nucleotides matching TRBD2. This CDR3 is 14 amino acids long. CDR1 MNHNS and CDR2 SASEGT come from the germline V gene. The V gene end was trimmed by 5 bases and the J gene end by 7 bases; junction bases not matched to a gene: 8. CDR3 residues: CASSPEFSGGEQYF. CDR3 sequence (DNA): TGTGCCAGCAGTCCGGAATTTAGCGGGGGGGAGCAGTACTTC.

This clone was seen a few times. The chain joins TRBV7-9 to TRBJ1-4; 7 bases line up with TRBD1. The trim removed 5 bases at V and 8 bases at J, leaving 11 bases unmatched. Per the germline V gene, CDR1 is SEHNR and CDR2 is FQNEAQ (reference sequence). The CDR3 covers 15 residues. The CDR3 nucleotides read TGTGCCAGCAGCCTTCTGACAGGGTCGGAAGAAAAACTGTTTTTT. Protein sequence: CASSLLTGSEEKLFF.

The V and J genes are TRBV30 and TRBJ1-3; D gene unclear. Per the germline V gene, CDR1 is GTSNPN and CDR2 is SVGIG (reference sequence). CDR3 length equals 16 residues. The V and J ends lost 3 bases and 0 bases respectively, with 15 bases between them. CDR3 DNA sequence: TGTGCCTGGAGGGTGACTTTTGGAGACTCTGGAAACACCATATATTTT. Translation gives CAWRVTFGDSGNTIYF.

This clone was counted a few times. V gene TRBV2 combines with J gene TRBJ1-6; D is perhaps TRBD1 (6 bases). Germline values: CDR1 SNHLY, CDR2 FYNNEI. Trimming took off 6 bases at V and 7 bases at J, with 19 bases between the two ends. The CDR3 sequence is 16 residues long. The CDR3 spells CASRRRGTSDNSPLHF. The CDR3 DNA reads as TGTGCCAGCAGACGCAGGGGCACGTCTGACAATTCACCCCTCCACTTT.

The V call is TRBV7-2, the J call TRBJ1-6; 10 bases line up with TRBD1. V lost 3 bases and J lost 5; bases outside the gene matches: 13. This CDR3 region has 19 residues. In germline, CDR1 is SGHTA, CDR2 FQGNSA. This CDR3 is CASSLETIKTGGDNSPLHF. The CDR3, as DNA: TGTGCCAGCAGCTTGGAGACGATTAAGACAGGGGGCGATAATTCACCCCTCCACTTT. Variable domain in full (rest from reference TRBV7-2 and TRBJ1-6): GAGVSQSPSNKVTEKGKDVELRCDPISGHTALYWYRQSLGQGLEFLIYFQGNSAPDKSGLPSDRFSAERTGGSVSTLTIQRTQQEDSAVYLCASSLETIKTGGDNSPLHFGNGTRLTVT.

V gene TRBV7-9 combines with J gene TRBJ2-7; D unclear. There are 12 residues in the CDR3. V was cut by 5 bases and J by 3 bases, with 8 bases left in between. Germline V lookup: CDR1 SEHNR, CDR2 FQNEAQ (reference sequence). The CDR3 is CASSIQSYEQYF. In DNA form, the CDR3 reads TGTGCCAGCAGCATACAGAGCTACGAGCAGTACTTC.

This clone was observed a few times. The chain has TRBV18 and TRBJ1-1, with D perhaps matching TRBD1 (5 bases). The germline gives CDR1 KGHSH, CDR2 LQKENI. The germline V and J ends were trimmed by 3 bases and 6 bases, with 11 bases remaining between them. There are 13 residues in the CDR3. CDR3 coding DNA: TGTGCCAGCTCACCGGGACTAATCGCTGAAGCTTTCTTT. Its protein is CASSPGLIAEAFF.

The chain is built from TRBV10-3 and TRBJ2-7, with 9 positions matching TRBD2. V shed 5 bases and J 3 bases; nucleotides not matched to a gene: 14. Germline lookup yields CDR1 ENHRY and CDR2 SYGVKD. The CDR3 totals 17 residues. Written as DNA, the CDR3 is TGTGCCATCAGTCCGGCAACTCGCGGGGGGGAGTTCTACGAGCAGTACTTC. Residues: CAISPATRGGEFYEQYF.

The chain uses TRBV7-2 and TRBJ1-1; D uncertain. The ends were cut back, 2 bases at V and 5 bases at J, with 6 bases in the middle. There are 12 residues in the CDR3. CDR1 is SGHTA, CDR2 FQGNSA, per germline. CDR3 nucleotide sequence: TGTGCCAGCAGCTTAAGGGAGACTGAAGCTTTCTTT. Its translation: CASSLRETEAFF.